Following are 9 T cell receptor beta chains from one sample sequenced in a study of breast tumors, draining lymph nodes, adjacent tissues. The lymph nodes were axillary draining lymph nodes from breast cancer patients. TCRdb re-derived calls from the multiplex PCR reads in MiXCR, one entry per CDR3 protein. The sample includes 200,000 to 300,000 distinct CDR3 sequences, 30% of them seen just once. The sequencing input was axillary lymph node tissue. Receptors were obtained from a female donor with breast cancer. Some clones in this sample may be carry-over from other donors' samples.

At least ten counts were recorded for this clonotype. The chain uses TRBV6-6 and TRBJ2-6, with D possibly matching TRBD1 (5 bases). CDR3 size: 13 residues. V gave up 7 bases and J gave up 4 bases, with 8 bases separating them. Germline V gene data show CDR1 as MNHNY and CDR2 as SVGAGI (reference sequence). The CDR3 loop is CASKGLGANVLTF. For the CDR3, the DNA is TGTGCCAGCAAGGGGTTAGGGGCCAACGTCCTGACTTTC.

This clonotype has ten or more counts. V and J are TRBV13 and TRBJ1-2; D ambiguous. Germline CDR1 reads PRHDT; CDR2 reads FYEKMQ (reference sequence). The CDR3 is 14 amino acids. Trimming pared 3 bases from V and 3 bases from J, leaving 11 bases between. In DNA form, the CDR3 reads TGTGCCAGCAGCTTCGAGGGTGACGACTATGGCTACACCTTC. Protein product: CASSFEGDDYGYTF. The variable domain in full, completed from reference TRBV13 and TRBJ1-2, reads AAGVIQSPRHLIKEKRETATLKCYPIPRHDTVYWYQQGPGQDPQFLISFYEKMQSDKGSIPDRFSAQQFSDYHSELNMSSLELGDSALYFCASSFEGDDYGYTFGSGTRLTVV.

The chain joins TRBV28 to TRBJ2-3; D is unclear. Germline V gene lookup returns CDR1 MDHEN and CDR2 SYDVKM. The CDR3 extends over 16 amino acids. V dropped 5 bases and J dropped 0 bases, with 15 bases sitting between them. CDR3 nucleotides: TGTGCCAGCAGTCCACCAGGCAGGCGGAGCACAGATACGCAGTATTTT. It codes for CASSPPGRRSTDTQYF.

This clonotype was counted many times. V and J are TRBV5-4 and TRBJ2-5; perhaps TRBD2 as D (5 bases). The CDR3 is 15 residues long. The germline V gene has CDR1 SGHNT and CDR2 YYREEE (reference sequence). V lost 4 bases and J lost 3, with 16 bases in between. The CDR3: CASSVRGPAEETQYF. CDR3 coding DNA: TGTGCCAGCAGCGTGAGAGGACCAGCGGAAGAGACCCAGTACTTC.

This clonotype was seen at least ten times. V and J are TRBV19 and TRBJ1-5; possible D gene TRBD1, 6 bases. Germline loops: CDR1 LNHDA, CDR2 SQIVND (reference sequence). The CDR3 runs 15 residues. V was clipped by 7 bases and J by 6 bases, with 19 bases between them. CDR3 region: CASKGTSTGGQPQHF. In DNA, the CDR3 is TGTGCCAGTAAAGGGACGTCGACAGGAGGTCAGCCCCAGCATTTT.

Ten or more counts support this clonotype. The DNA for the CDR3 is TGTGCCACCCGGGACTCCAGGGGGCGCGGGGGCAGGGAACCCCAGCATTTT. Its translation is CATRDSRGRGGREPQHF. This rearrangement joins TRBV19 to TRBJ1-5, with 8 bases matching TRBD1. From germline, CDR1 is LNHDA and CDR2 SQIVND (reference sequence). CDR3 length: 17 residues. After removal of 10 bases from V and 10 bases from J, the junction contained 24 bases not matched to a gene.

This clonotype was seen ten or more times. The chain recombines TRBV7-2 with TRBJ2-3, with 8 bases identical to TRBD1. Trimming took 2 bases from V and 0 from J; bases not matched to a gene: 4. This CDR3 is 16 amino acids long. Looked up from germline, CDR1 is SGHTA and CDR2 is FQGNSA. CDR3: CASSLLGQGSTDTQYF. CDR3 in DNA: TGTGCCAGCAGCTTACTAGGACAGGGAAGCACAGATACGCAGTATTTT.

This clonotype was picked up many times. The chain carries TRBV3-1 and TRBJ1-6, with 7 bases fitting TRBD1. The CDR3 totals 16 residues. With 1 base clipped from V and 4 bases from J, the junction kept 4 bases outside the gene matches. The germline V gene encodes CDR1 LGHDT and CDR2 YNNKEL (reference sequence). In nucleotides, the CDR3 is TGTGCCAGCAGCCAAGCCCAGGGGGGTTATAATTCACCCCTCCACTTT. Translation gives CASSQAQGGYNSPLHF.

The V call is TRBV14, the J call TRBJ2-7, with 7 bases lining up with TRBD1. The ends lost 8 bases at V and 5 bases at J; junction bases unmatched: 15. This CDR3 contains 15 residues. Germline V gene lookup returns CDR1 SGHDN and CDR2 FVKESK. The CDR3 DNA reads TGTGCCAGCGTTGGAAGAGGGGGCACATCCAACGAGCAGTACTTC. Translated, it gives CASVGRGGTSNEQYF.